This TCR beta chain is drawn from a study of shared T cell receptors in the human thymus. Trimming removed 0 bases from V and 8 bases from J; junction bases left unmatched: 8. This CDR3 comprises 17 residues. Germline loops: CDR1 MGHRA, CDR2 YSYEKL. Libraries were prepared by immunoSEQ multiplex PCR; TCRdb keeps only in-frame clonotypes and omits some of them. This repertoire shows 700,000 to 750,000 clones, roughly 85% found once; its top ten account for approximately 0.01%. The same data also went into a second study, on human thymus T cells. That publication notes: It was from resections taken during corrective heart surgery that the thymus tissue came.

What was sequenced was thymocytes. The V and J genes are TRBV4-1 and TRBJ1-4, with TRBD1 matching 11 bases. This sequence originates from a girl in the first two years of life with a congenital heart defect. The CDR3: CASSQDPYRDRGEKLFF. CDR3 DNA sequence: TGCGCCAGCAGCCAAGATCCGTACCGGGACAGGGGGGAAAAACTGTTTTTT.